These T cell receptor beta chains were read from a single sample in a study of blood T cell repertoires in COVID-19. Profiled with immunoSEQ multiplex PCR; TCRdb holds only in-frame clones, not every one. The data show around 100,000 clones, 80% seen once. The sequenced material came from peripheral blood. The receptors shown here come from an older woman with acute or convalescent COVID-19. Each CDR3 is given with its conserved first and last residue. A D gene is named only where the DNA matches it firmly. For some rows the clone size is stated as once, few or many, or as a class when expanded; others skip it.

J: TRBJ1-4
V: TRBV20-1
size: few
D: .
CDR3: CSASDTNTDEKLFF
DNA: TGCAGTGCTAGTGATACGAACACCGATGAAAAACTGTTTTTT

J: TRBJ2-2
V: TRBV5-1
size: .
D: TRBD1
CDR3: CASSFGTGTFRELFF
DNA: TGCGCCAGCAGCTTCGGGACAGGGACCTTCCGGGAGCTGTTTTTT

J: TRBJ1-3
V: TRBV5-6
size: .
D: .
CDR3: CASSLLGGISENTIYF
DNA: TGTGCCAGCAGCTTATTGGGGGGGATCTCTGAAAACACCATATATTTT

J: TRBJ1-4
V: TRBV7-9
size: .
D: .
CDR3: CASSLREGREKLFF
DNA: TGTGCCAGCAGCTTACGCGAGGGCAGGGAAAAACTGTTTTTT

J: TRBJ2-3
V: TRBV19
size: .
D: TRBD1
CDR3: CASSTTGGRTDTQYF
DNA: TGTGCCAGTAGTACTACAGGGGGAAGAACAGATACGCAGTATTTT

J: TRBJ2-3
V: TRBV5-1
size: few
D: TRBD1
CDR3: CASSFGTGHTDTQYF
DNA: TGCGCCAGCAGCTTCGGGACAGGTCACACAGATACGCAGTATTTT

J: TRBJ1-2
V: TRBV2
size: few
D: TRBD1
CDR3: CASYRDSSYGYTF
DNA: TGTGCCAGTTATCGGGACAGCAGCTATGGCTACACCTTC

J: TRBJ1-4
V: TRBV5-1
size: .
D: TRBD1
CDR3: CASSATGSGEKLFF
DNA: TGCGCCAGCAGCGCGACAGGGTCGGGGGAAAAACTGTTTTTT

J: TRBJ2-2
V: TRBV5-1
size: .
D: .
CDR3: CASSPGNTGELFF
DNA: TGCGCCAGCAGCCCCGGTAACACCGGGGAGCTGTTTTTT

J: TRBJ2-3
V: TRBV7-3
size: .
D: TRBD1
CDR3: CASSRTGGTDTQYF
DNA: TGTGCCAGCAGCCGGACAGGGGGAACAGATACGCAGTATTTT

J: TRBJ1-6
V: TRBV7-6
size: .
D: TRBD1
CDR3: CASSSFGTGSSPLHF
DNA: TGTGCCAGCAGCTCCTTCGGGACAGGGAGTTCACCCCTCCACTTT

J: TRBJ1-6
V: TRBV10-1
size: .
D: TRBD1
CDR3: CANKGKFRGRFYNSPLHF
DNA: TGCGCCAACAAGGGGAAGTTCAGGGGGCGCTTCTATAATTCACCCCTCCACTTT

J: TRBJ2-3
V: TRBV19
size: .
D: .
CDR3: CASSRQPSTDTQYF
DNA: TGTGCCAGTAGTCGACAACCCAGCACAGATACGCAGTATTTT

J: TRBJ2-1
V: TRBV5-4
size: .
D: TRBD2
CDR3: CASSLGAGGRSEQFF
DNA: TGTGCCAGCAGCTTGGGAGCGGGGGGGCGCAGTGAGCAGTTCTTC

J: TRBJ1-4
V: TRBV2
size: .
D: TRBD1
CDR3: CASRDLDRGYEKLFF
DNA: TGTGCCAGCAGGGACCTGGACAGGGGTTATGAAAAACTGTTTTTT

J: TRBJ1-2
V: TRBV27
size: few
D: TRBD1
CDR3: CASSPYRDRGGGYGYTF
DNA: TGTGCCAGCAGTCCATACCGGGACAGGGGTGGAGGGTATGGCTACACCTTC

J: TRBJ1-1
V: TRBV27
size: .
D: TRBD1
CDR3: CASSLDRAGGTEAFF
DNA: TGTGCCAGCAGTTTGGACAGGGCAGGAGGCACTGAAGCTTTCTTT

J: TRBJ1-1
V: TRBV27
size: .
D: .
CDR3: CASRDRNTEAFF
DNA: TGTGCCAGCAGGGACAGAAACACTGAAGCTTTCTTT

J: TRBJ2-7
V: TRBV29-1
size: .
D: .
CDR3: CSVVLTYEQYF
DNA: TGCAGCGTCGTGCTAACTTACGAGCAGTACTTC

J: TRBJ2-2
V: TRBV7-3
size: .
D: TRBD1
CDR3: CASSPRQGGNTGELFF
DNA: TGTGCCAGCAGCCCTAGACAGGGGGGCAACACCGGGGAGCTGTTTTTT

J: TRBJ1-3
V: TRBV12-3/TRBV12-4
size: once
D: .
CDR3: CASSAGGNTIYF
DNA: TGTGCCAGCAGTGCCGGGGGGAACACCATATATTTT

J: TRBJ1-5
V: TRBV30
size: .
D: .
CDR3: CAWSGGGDQPQHF
DNA: TGTGCCTGGAGTGGAGGGGGGGATCAGCCCCAGCATTTT

J: TRBJ1-4
V: TRBV5-5
size: .
D: .
CDR3: CASSLVSGFEEKLFF
DNA: TGTGCCAGCAGCTTGGTTTCAGGGTTTGAAGAAAAACTGTTTTTT

J: TRBJ2-3
V: TRBV3-1/TRBV3-2
size: .
D: .
CDR3: CASSQVTDTQYF
DNA: TGTGCCAGCAGCCAAGTAACAGATACGCAGTATTTT

J: TRBJ2-3
V: TRBV7-6
size: .
D: .
CDR3: CASSNGGPRSNTQYF
DNA: TGTGCCAGCAGCAACGGGGGGCCGAGATCTAATACGCAGTATTTT

J: TRBJ1-4
V: TRBV5-5
size: .
D: TRBD1
CDR3: CASSPGQGDEKLFF
DNA: TGTGCCAGCAGCCCGGGACAGGGCGATGAAAAACTGTTTTTT

J: TRBJ1-1
V: TRBV6-5
size: .
D: .
CDR3: CASSGWGREDTEAFF
DNA: TGTGCCAGCAGCGGTTGGGGACGGGAGGACACTGAAGCTTTCTTT

J: TRBJ1-1
V: TRBV6-5
size: once
D: .
CDR3: CASISTGQLTEAFF
DNA: TGTGCCAGCATTTCTACCGGACAGCTCACTGAAGCTTTCTTT

J: TRBJ1-1
V: TRBV6-6
size: .
D: .
CDR3: CASSYDQGRVLSEAFF
DNA: TGTGCCAGCAGTTACGACCAGGGGCGCGTCCTCTCCGAAGCTTTCTTT

J: TRBJ1-1
V: TRBV11-2
size: once
D: .
CDR3: CASSPDRMNTEAFF
DNA: TGTGCCAGCAGCCCCGACAGAATGAACACTGAAGCTTTCTTT

J: TRBJ2-1
V: TRBV7-2
size: .
D: TRBD2
CDR3: CASSPSGGAVNEQFF
DNA: TGTGCCAGCAGCCCAAGCGGGGGGGCGGTCAATGAGCAGTTCTTC

J: TRBJ1-5
V: TRBV19
size: .
D: .
CDR3: CASSDTGRNQPQHF
DNA: TGTGCCAGTAGTGATACAGGGCGCAATCAGCCCCAGCATTTT

J: TRBJ2-7
V: TRBV23-1
size: .
D: .
CDR3: CASSQSYSTYEQYF
DNA: TGCGCCAGCAGTCAATCCTACAGTACCTACGAGCAGTACTTC

J: TRBJ1-2
V: TRBV3-1/TRBV3-2
size: .
D: TRBD1
CDR3: CASSRNGQGGGYTF
DNA: TGTGCCAGCAGCCGAAATGGACAGGGCGGCGGCTACACCTTC

J: TRBJ2-3
V: TRBV2
size: .
D: TRBD2
CDR3: CASSDGTRRVDTQYF
DNA: TGTGCCAGCAGTGATGGGACTAGGAGGGTTGATACGCAGTATTTT

J: TRBJ2-3
V: TRBV27
size: .
D: .
CDR3: CATAPGSNPDTQYF
DNA: TGTGCCACCGCCCCGGGGTCAAATCCAGATACGCAGTATTTT

J: TRBJ2-6
V: TRBV14
size: .
D: .
CDR3: CASSQDERVRAGANVLTF
DNA: TGTGCCAGCAGCCAAGATGAGCGGGTACGAGCTGGGGCCAACGTCCTGACTTTC

J: TRBJ1-1
V: TRBV29-1
size: .
D: TRBD1
CDR3: CSVAGGGTEAFF
DNA: TGCAGCGTTGCAGGGGGAGGAACTGAAGCTTTCTTT

J: TRBJ1-3
V: TRBV6-5
size: many
D: .
CDR3: CASSYVQGPGNTIYF
DNA: TGTGCCAGCAGTTACGTACAGGGTCCCGGAAACACCATATATTTT

J: TRBJ1-2
V: TRBV3-1/TRBV3-2
size: few
D: .
CDR3: CASSHQAFGYGYTF
DNA: TGTGCCAGCAGCCATCAGGCATTCGGCTATGGCTACACCTTC

J: TRBJ1-5
V: TRBV19
size: once
D: TRBD1
CDR3: CASSIGTGFRSNQPQHF
DNA: TGTGCCAGTAGTATCGGGACAGGGTTTAGGAGCAATCAGCCCCAGCATTTT

J: TRBJ1-2
V: TRBV6-1
size: .
D: .
CDR3: CASSEQGNLYGYTF
DNA: TGTGCCAGCAGTGAACAGGGTAACCTCTATGGCTACACCTTC

J: TRBJ2-7
V: TRBV18
size: few
D: TRBD1
CDR3: CASSPPLTGSPYEQYF
DNA: TGTGCCAGCTCACCACCCCTGACAGGGTCGCCCTACGAGCAGTACTTC

J: TRBJ1-6
V: TRBV5-1
size: .
D: TRBD1
CDR3: CASTQGYNSPLHF
DNA: TGCGCCAGTACACAGGGGTATAATTCACCCCTCCACTTT

J: TRBJ1-6
V: TRBV3-1/TRBV3-2
size: .
D: TRBD1
CDR3: CASSHRDRASPLHF
DNA: TGTGCCAGCAGCCACAGGGACAGAGCTTCACCCCTCCACTTT

J: TRBJ2-2
V: TRBV19
size: .
D: .
CDR3: CASTRREWNTGELFF
DNA: TGTGCCAGTACCCGGCGGGAATGGAACACCGGGGAGCTGTTTTTT

J: TRBJ2-1
V: TRBV7-9
size: .
D: .
CDR3: CASSHTGNEQFF
DNA: TGTGCCAGCAGCCATACAGGGAATGAGCAGTTCTTC

J: TRBJ2-3
V: TRBV11-3
size: few
D: TRBD2
CDR3: CASSPGTSGGEDTQYF
DNA: TGTGCCAGCAGCCCAGGGACTAGCGGGGGGGAAGATACGCAGTATTTT

J: TRBJ2-5
V: TRBV9
size: .
D: TRBD2
CDR3: CASSRGGGQETQYF
DNA: TGTGCCAGCAGCCGGGGCGGGGGCCAAGAGACCCAGTACTTC

J: TRBJ1-6
V: TRBV6-5
size: .
D: .
CDR3: CASSYTGYKGNSPLHF
DNA: TGTGCCAGCAGTTACACGGGATACAAGGGCAATTCACCCCTCCACTTT

J: TRBJ2-2
V: TRBV12-5
size: .
D: TRBD1
CDR3: CASGLSGQPTGELFF
DNA: TGTGCTAGTGGTTTATCGGGACAGCCGACCGGGGAGCTGTTTTTT

J: TRBJ1-2
V: TRBV28
size: .
D: TRBD1
CDR3: CASSPDRLGDGYTF
DNA: TGTGCCAGCAGTCCGGACAGGTTAGGAGATGGCTACACCTTC

J: TRBJ1-5
V: TRBV30
size: .
D: .
CDR3: CAWSTMGGSNQPQHF
DNA: TGTGCCTGGAGTACGATGGGGGGAAGCAATCAGCCCCAGCATTTT

J: TRBJ1-1
V: TRBV29-1
size: .
D: TRBD1
CDR3: CSVEVWGGTGRGGTEAFF
DNA: TGCAGCGTTGAAGTTTGGGGCGGGACAGGGCGCGGGGGCACTGAAGCTTTCTTT

J: TRBJ2-3
V: TRBV5-5
size: .
D: .
CDR3: CASSFLREPGTDTQYF
DNA: TGTGCCAGCAGCTTCTTGAGGGAACCGGGCACAGATACGCAGTATTTT